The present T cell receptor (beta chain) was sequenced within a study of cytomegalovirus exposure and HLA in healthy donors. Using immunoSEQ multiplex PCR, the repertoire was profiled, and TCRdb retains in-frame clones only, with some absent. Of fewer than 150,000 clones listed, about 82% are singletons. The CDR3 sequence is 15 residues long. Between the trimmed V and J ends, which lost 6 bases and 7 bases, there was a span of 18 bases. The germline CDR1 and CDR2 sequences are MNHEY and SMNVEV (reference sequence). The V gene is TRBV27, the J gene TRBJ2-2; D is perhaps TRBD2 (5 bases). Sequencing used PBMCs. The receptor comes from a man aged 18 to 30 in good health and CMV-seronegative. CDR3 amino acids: CASSAREYRGGELFF. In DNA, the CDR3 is TGTGCCAGCAGCGCGAGGGAGTATCGAGGCGGGGAGCTGTTTTTT.